This passage covers 20 T cell receptor beta chains from one sample sequenced in a study of blood T cell repertoires in COVID-19. The assay was immunoSEQ multiplex PCR, and TCRdb's table has in-frame clones only and misses some. The repertoire has 250,000 to 350,000 clones, about 80% of them found once; the top ten carry around a sixth. Sequencing was done on a sample of peripheral blood. These receptor sequences come from a person aged 65 to 85 with COVID-19, enrolled during active disease.

This chain connects TRBV6-4 to TRBJ2-3; D might be TRBD2 (5 bases). The V end was cut by 6 bases, the J end by 2 bases, with 15 bases between. The germline CDR1 and CDR2 sequences are MRHNA and SNTAGT. The CDR3 is 15 amino acids. CDR3 DNA: TGTGCCAGCAGCGCCCTCGGACTGCTCACAGATACGCAGTATTTT. It encodes CASSALGLLTDTQYF.

V is TRBV11-2 and J is TRBJ2-5, with 8 bases fitting TRBD2. V trimming: 3 bases; J trimming: 4 bases; junction bases outside the gene matches: 7. Looked up from germline, CDR1 is SGHAT and CDR2 is FQNNGV. The CDR3 has 15 residues. In DNA, the CDR3 is TGTGCCAGCAGCTTGGGTCGGGGGGGCCGAGAGACCCAGTACTTC. It translates to CASSLGRGGRETQYF.

The rearrangement joins TRBV5-1 to TRBJ1-4, with 8 nucleotides matching TRBD1. This CDR3 contains 15 residues. Germline CDR1 is SGHRS and CDR2 is YFSETQ. The J segment lost 6 bases and the V segment lost 0 bases, leaving 4 bases of the junction unmatched. The CDR3 here is CASSLEPGQDEKLFF. The CDR3 DNA follows: TGCGCCAGCAGCTTGGAACCGGGACAGGATGAAAAACTGTTTTTT.

The chain employs TRBV27 and TRBJ2-1; TRBD1 matches 7 bases. Germline values: CDR1 MNHEY, CDR2 SMNVEV (reference sequence). Unmatched junction bases numbered 6, after V lost 9 bases and J lost 4 bases. There are 13 residues in the CDR3. CDR3 nucleotides: TGTGCCAGTATTAAACAGGGGTACAATGAGCAGTTCTTC. Residues: CASIKQGYNEQFF.

V is TRBV25-1 and J is TRBJ1-1; D is possibly TRBD1 (6 bases). Germline CDR1 MGHDK, CDR2 SYGVNS. V dropped 4 bases and J dropped 1 base, with 13 bases sitting between them. This CDR3 has 15 amino acids. The CDR3 loop reads CASSGSGGGNTEAFF. DNA for the CDR3: TGTGCCAGCAGTGGCTCGGGGGGCGGGAACACTGAAGCTTTCTTT.

The table lists this clone with a count of one. The gene calls are TRBV10-3 and TRBJ2-7; D unclear. The germline gives CDR1 ENHRY, CDR2 SYGVKD. Trimming stripped 1 base from V and 3 bases from J, with 10 bases between. This CDR3 contains 14 residues. Here the CDR3 DNA reads TGTGCCATCAGTGAGTTTCTTTCCGTCTACGAGCAGTACTTC. It yields the protein CAISEFLSVYEQYF.

The chain recombines TRBV3-1 (or the pseudogene TRBV3-2) with TRBJ2-1; D is undetermined. The CDR3 covers 12 residues. Between the trimmed V and J ends, which lost 4 bases and 8 bases, there was a span of 9 bases. Germline assignment: CDR1 LGHDT and CDR2 YNNKEL (reference sequence). CDR3 protein: CASSLDTHEQFF. Here the CDR3 DNA reads TGTGCCAGCAGCCTTGACACCCATGAGCAGTTCTTC.

This chain links TRBV5-4 with TRBJ2-1, with 9 nucleotides matching TRBD2. The CDR3 has 12 amino acids. Trimming cost V 7 bases and J 9 bases; bases outside gene matches: 5. Germline CDR1 and CDR2: SGHNT and YYREEE (reference sequence). CDR3 DNA: TGTGCCAGCTCGGGACTAGCTCTTGAGCAGTTCTTC. Encoded protein: CASSGLALEQFF.

The chain is built from TRBV12-3 or TRBV12-4 and TRBJ1-6; D unresolved. The CDR3 has 13 residues. V lost 5 bases, J lost 4 bases, and 6 bases lay in between. CDR3 protein: CASSLLYNSPLHF. CDR3 DNA: TGTGCCAGCAGTCTCCTATATAATTCACCCCTCCACTTT.

The chain carries TRBV18 and TRBJ2-7; 11 bases match TRBD2. The germline V gene has CDR1 KGHSH and CDR2 LQKENI. V was pared by 4 bases and J by 1 base, with 3 bases of the junction left unmatched. CDR3 size: 15 residues. DNA for the CDR3: TGTGCCAGCTCACAGGGACTAGCGGATTCCTACGAGCAGTACTTC. Amino acids: CASSQGLADSYEQYF.

The V call is TRBV7-2, the J call TRBJ2-7, with 10 bases matching TRBD1. Germline CDR1 reads SGHTA; CDR2 reads FQGNSA. The CDR3 runs to 12 residues. The CDR3 sequence is CATGQGIREQYF. CDR3 DNA sequence: TGTGCGACGGGACAGGGGATCCGGGAGCAGTACTTC. The full variable domain, in which reference TRBV7-2 and TRBJ2-7 provide the parts outside the CDR3, is GAGVSQSPSNKVTEKGKDVELRCDPISGHTALYWYRQSLGQGLEFLIYFQGNSAPDKSGLPSDRFSAERTGGSVSTLTIQRTQQEDSAVYLCATGQGIREQYFGPGTRLTVT.

The rearrangement joins TRBV7-8 to TRBJ1-1, with D perhaps TRBD1 (5 bases). Looked up from germline, CDR1 is SGHVS and CDR2 is FQNEAQ. This CDR3 is 13 amino acids long. Trimming removed 2 bases from V and 8 bases from J, with 12 bases in between. CDR3 sequence: CASSLSLPGEAFF. The CDR3 DNA follows: TGTGCCAGCAGCTTATCACTCCCAGGGGAAGCTTTCTTT.

The chain links TRBV7-3 to TRBJ2-5; 9 bases line up with TRBD2. Germline CDR1 is SGHTA and CDR2 is FQGTGA. This CDR3 has 14 amino acids. V lost 5 bases to trimming and J lost 1 base; unmatched junction nucleotides: 2. As DNA, the CDR3 is TGTGCCAGCAGCGTGACTAGCGGCCAAGAGACCCAGTACTTC. Its translation: CASSVTSGQETQYF.

There are many counts of this clone. The chain employs TRBV14 and TRBJ2-5; D uncertain. V was trimmed by 5 bases and J by 5 bases, leaving 12 bases between them. Germline assignment: CDR1 SGHDN and CDR2 FVKESK. This CDR3 contains 13 residues. The CDR3 is CASSSQFRETQYF. The CDR3 DNA reads TGTGCCAGCAGCTCCCAATTCAGGGAGACCCAGTACTTC.

V usage is TRBV10-3 and J usage is TRBJ1-5; 7 nucleotides match TRBD1. The J segment lost 3 bases and the V segment lost 4 bases, leaving 3 bases of the junction unmatched. This CDR3 region has 14 residues. Germline-derived CDR1 and CDR2 are ENHRY and SYGVKD. CDR3 DNA sequence: TGTGCCATCAGTGGGGACAGTCTCAATCAGCCCCAGCATTTT. Its protein product is CAISGDSLNQPQHF.

V usage is TRBV27 and J usage is TRBJ1-2; 8 bases align to TRBD1. The CDR3 loop spans 15 amino acids. With 8 bases clipped from V and 7 bases from J, the junction kept 15 bases outside the gene matches. The germline V gene has CDR1 MNHEY and CDR2 SMNVEV (reference sequence). CDR3 residues: CASGQQGTGRLGYTF. In nucleotides, the CDR3 is TGTGCCAGCGGGCAACAGGGGACAGGACGCCTTGGCTACACCTTC.

The chain's CDR3 is CAWSYSGVSGNTIYF. The CDR3 nucleotides read TGTGCCTGGAGTTATTCCGGGGTCTCTGGAAACACCATATATTTT. This chain connects TRBV30 to TRBJ1-3; D remains unclear. V lost 2 bases and J 0 bases, leaving 11 bases between the germline ends. The germline gives CDR1 GTSNPN, CDR2 SVGIG (reference sequence). The CDR3 runs 15 residues.

The rearrangement joins TRBV6-1 to TRBJ1-2, with 11 bases aligning to TRBD1. There are 15 residues in the CDR3. Trimming at V came to 2 bases and at J to 6 bases, leaving 5 bases not matched to a gene. Germline lookup yields CDR1 MNHNS and CDR2 SASEGT. The DNA of the CDR3 is TGTGCCAGCAGTGAATTGGACAGGGGGCGCGATGGCTACACCTTC. Amino acid sequence: CASSELDRGRDGYTF.

The V and J genes are TRBV7-2 and TRBJ1-4; TRBD1 matches 9 bases. V shed 5 bases and J 2 bases; nucleotides not matched to a gene: 9. The CDR3 runs to 17 residues. Germline lookup yields CDR1 SGHTA and CDR2 FQGNSA. Here the CDR3 DNA reads TGTGCCAGCAGCCCCAGACAGGGGGTAACGACTAATGAAAAACTGTTTTTT. This encodes CASSPRQGVTTNEKLFF.

The chain uses TRBV7-2 and TRBJ1-3; D not resolved. Per the germline V gene, CDR1 is SGHTA and CDR2 is FQGNSA. This CDR3 comprises 14 residues. Trimming pared 4 bases from V and 2 bases from J, leaving 9 bases between. CDR3 residues: CASSSVLAGNTIYF. CDR3 DNA sequence: TGTGCCAGCAGCTCAGTGCTCGCTGGAAACACCATATATTTT.